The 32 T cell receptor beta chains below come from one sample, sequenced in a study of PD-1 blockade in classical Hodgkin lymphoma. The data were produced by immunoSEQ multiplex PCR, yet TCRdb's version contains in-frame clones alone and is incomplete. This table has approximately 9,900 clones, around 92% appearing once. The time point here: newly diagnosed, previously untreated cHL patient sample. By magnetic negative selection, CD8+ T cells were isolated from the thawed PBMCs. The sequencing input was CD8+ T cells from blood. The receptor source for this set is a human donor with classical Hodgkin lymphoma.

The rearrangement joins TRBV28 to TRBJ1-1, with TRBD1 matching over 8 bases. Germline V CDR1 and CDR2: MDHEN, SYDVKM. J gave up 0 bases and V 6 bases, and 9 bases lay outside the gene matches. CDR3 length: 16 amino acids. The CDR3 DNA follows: TGTGCCAGCAGAGACCCCGGACAGGGATTGAACACTGAAGCTTTCTTT. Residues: CASRDPGQGLNTEAFF.

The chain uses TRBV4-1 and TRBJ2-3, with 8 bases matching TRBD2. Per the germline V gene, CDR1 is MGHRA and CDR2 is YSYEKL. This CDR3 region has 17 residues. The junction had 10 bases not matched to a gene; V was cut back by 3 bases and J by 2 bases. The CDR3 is CASSHLFGSGNTDTQYF. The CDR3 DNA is TGCGCCAGCAGCCACCTTTTTGGTAGCGGGAACACAGATACGCAGTATTTT.

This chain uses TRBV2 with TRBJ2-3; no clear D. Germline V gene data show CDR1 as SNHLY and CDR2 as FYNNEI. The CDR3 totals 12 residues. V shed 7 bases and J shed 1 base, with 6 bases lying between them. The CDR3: CASTGGTDTQYF. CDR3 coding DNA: TGTGCCAGCACCGGAGGCACAGATACGCAGTATTTT.

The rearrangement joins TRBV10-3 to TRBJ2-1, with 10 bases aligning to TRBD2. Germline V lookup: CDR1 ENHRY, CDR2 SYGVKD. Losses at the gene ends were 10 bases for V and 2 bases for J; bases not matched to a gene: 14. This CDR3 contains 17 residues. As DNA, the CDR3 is TGTGCCACATGGGTAGGGCTAGCGGGGGCGACCTACAATGAGCAGTTCTTC. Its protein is CATWVGLAGATYNEQFF.

This CDR3 reads CASSQERTGNQPQHF. CDR3 sequence (DNA): TGCGCCAGCAGCCAAGAAAGGACAGGGAATCAGCCCCAGCATTTT. The chain couples TRBV4-1 to TRBJ1-5, with 8 nucleotides matching TRBD1. In germline, CDR1 is MGHRA, CDR2 YSYEKL. After removal of 0 bases from V and 4 bases from J, the junction contained 2 bases not matched to a gene. This CDR3 is built from 15 residues.

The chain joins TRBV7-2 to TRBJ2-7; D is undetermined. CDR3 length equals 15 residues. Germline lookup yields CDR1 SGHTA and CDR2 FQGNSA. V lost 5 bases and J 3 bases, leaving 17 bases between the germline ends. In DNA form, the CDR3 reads TGTGCCAGCAGCGCTCCTCAAAGGAAAGGCTACGAGCAGTACTTC. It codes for CASSAPQRKGYEQYF. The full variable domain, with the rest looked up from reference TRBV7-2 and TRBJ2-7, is GAGVSQSPSNKVTEKGKDVELRCDPISGHTALYWYRQSLGQGLEFLIYFQGNSAPDKSGLPSDRFSAERTGGSVSTLTIQRTQQEDSAVYLCASSAPQRKGYEQYFGPGTRLTVT.

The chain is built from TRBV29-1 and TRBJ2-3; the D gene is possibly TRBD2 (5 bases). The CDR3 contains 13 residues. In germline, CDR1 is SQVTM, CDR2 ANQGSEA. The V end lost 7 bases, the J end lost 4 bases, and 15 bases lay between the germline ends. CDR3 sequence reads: CSAGEGSADTQYF. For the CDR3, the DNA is TGCAGCGCTGGAGAGGGCTCGGCAGATACGCAGTATTTT.

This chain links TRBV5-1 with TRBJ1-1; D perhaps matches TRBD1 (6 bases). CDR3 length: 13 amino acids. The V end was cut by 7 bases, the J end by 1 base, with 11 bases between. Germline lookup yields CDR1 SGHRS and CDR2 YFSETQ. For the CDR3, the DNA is TGCGCCAGCTGCAGGGGTCAGAACACTGAAGCTTTCTTT. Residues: CASCRGQNTEAFF. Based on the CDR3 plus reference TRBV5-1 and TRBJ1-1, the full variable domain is KAGVTQTPRYLIKTRGQQVTLSCSPISGHRSVSWYQQTPGQGLQFLFEYFSETQRNKGNFPGRFSGRQFSNSRSEMNVSTLELGDSALYLCASCRGQNTEAFFGQGTRLTVV.

CDR3 region: CASSIMAASNQPQHF. In DNA, the CDR3 is TGTGCCAGTAGTATAATGGCCGCGAGCAATCAGCCCCAGCATTTT. This sequence joins TRBV19 and TRBJ1-5; D uncertain. This CDR3 is 15 amino acids long. V was shortened by 2 bases and J by 1 base, with 9 bases between the two germline ends. CDR1 LNHDA and CDR2 SQIVND come from the germline V gene (reference sequence).

The CDR3 nucleotides read TGTGCCAGCAGTGAGGCGGGTCTAAGTGGCACCGGGGAGCTGTTTTTT. Residues: CASSEAGLSGTGELFF. The gene calls are TRBV2 and TRBJ2-2; the D gene is possibly TRBD2 (5 bases). Germline-derived CDR1 and CDR2 are SNHLY and FYNNEI. The CDR3 covers 16 residues. V was clipped by 3 bases and J by 4 bases, with 15 bases between them.

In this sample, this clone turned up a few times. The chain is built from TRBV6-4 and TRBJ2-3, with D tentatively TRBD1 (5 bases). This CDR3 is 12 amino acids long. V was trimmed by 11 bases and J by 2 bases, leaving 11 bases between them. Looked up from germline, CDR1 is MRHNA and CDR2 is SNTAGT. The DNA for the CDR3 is TGTGCCCGCAACAGGACCACAGATACGCAGTATTTT. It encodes CARNRTTDTQYF.

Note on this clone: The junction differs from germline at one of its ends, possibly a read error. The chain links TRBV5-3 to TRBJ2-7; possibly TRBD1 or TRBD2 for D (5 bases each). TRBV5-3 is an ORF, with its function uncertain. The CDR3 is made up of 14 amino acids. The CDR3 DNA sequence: TGTGCCAGCAGCTCGCAGGGACCAGGCTACGAGCAGTACTTC. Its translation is CASSSQGPGYEQYF.

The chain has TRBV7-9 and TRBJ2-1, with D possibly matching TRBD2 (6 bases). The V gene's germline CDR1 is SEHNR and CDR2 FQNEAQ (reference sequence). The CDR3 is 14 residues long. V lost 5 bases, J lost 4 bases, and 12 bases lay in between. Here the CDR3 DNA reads TGTGCCAGCAGCGCAAAGGCGGGATACAATGAGCAGTTCTTC. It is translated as CASSAKAGYNEQFF.

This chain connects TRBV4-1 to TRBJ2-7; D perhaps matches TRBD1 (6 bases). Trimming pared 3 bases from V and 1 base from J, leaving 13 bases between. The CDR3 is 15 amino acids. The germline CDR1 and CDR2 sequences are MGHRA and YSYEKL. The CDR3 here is CASSHTGLGSYEQYF. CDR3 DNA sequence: TGCGCCAGCAGCCACACAGGGTTGGGGTCCTACGAGCAGTACTTC.

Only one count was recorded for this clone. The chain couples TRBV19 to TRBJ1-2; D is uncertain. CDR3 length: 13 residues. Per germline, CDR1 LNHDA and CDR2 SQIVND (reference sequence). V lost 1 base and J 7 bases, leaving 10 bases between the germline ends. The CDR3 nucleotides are TGTGCCAGTAGTATAGCCCCGTTAGGTGGCTACACCTTC. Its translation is CASSIAPLGGYTF.

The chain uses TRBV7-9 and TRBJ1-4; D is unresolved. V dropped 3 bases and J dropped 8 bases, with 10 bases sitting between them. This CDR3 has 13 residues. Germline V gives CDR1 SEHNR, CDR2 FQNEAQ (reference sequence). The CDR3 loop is CASSFGSQEKLFF. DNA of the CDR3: TGTGCCAGCAGCTTCGGTTCTCAGGAAAAACTGTTTTTT. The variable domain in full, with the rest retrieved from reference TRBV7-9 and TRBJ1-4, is DTGVSQNPRHKITKRGQNVTFRCDPISEHNRLYWYRQTLGQGPEFLTYFQNEAQLEKSRLLSDRFSAERPKGSFSTLEIQRTEQGDSAMYLCASSFGSQEKLFFGSGTQLSVL.

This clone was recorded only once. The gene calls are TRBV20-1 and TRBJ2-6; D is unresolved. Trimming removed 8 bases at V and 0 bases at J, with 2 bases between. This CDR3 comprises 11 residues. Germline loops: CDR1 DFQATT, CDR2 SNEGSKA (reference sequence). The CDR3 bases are TGCAGTTTCTCTGGGGCCAACGTCCTGACTTTC. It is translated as CSFSGANVLTF.

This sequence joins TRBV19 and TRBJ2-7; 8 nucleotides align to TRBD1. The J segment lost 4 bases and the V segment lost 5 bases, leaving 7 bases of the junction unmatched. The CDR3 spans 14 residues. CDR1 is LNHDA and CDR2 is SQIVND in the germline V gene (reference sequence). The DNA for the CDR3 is TGTGCCAGTAGTGAGGGTCAGGGGGCTTACGAGCAGTACTTC. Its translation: CASSEGQGAYEQYF.

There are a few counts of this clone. The CDR3 spells CASRYADYTEAFF. CDR3 sequence (DNA): TGTGCCAGTCGATACGCAGATTACACTGAAGCTTTCTTT. The chain joins TRBV19 to TRBJ1-1, with D unresolved. This CDR3 is 13 amino acids long. The germline V gene encodes CDR1 LNHDA and CDR2 SQIVND (reference sequence). Trimming took 8 bases from V and 3 from J, leaving 13 bases between them. The variable domain in full, with the rest retrieved from reference TRBV19 and TRBJ1-1, is DGGITQSPKYLFRKEGQNVTLSCEQNLNHDAMYWYRQDPGQGLRLIYYSQIVNDFQKGDIAEGYSVSREKKESFPLTVTSAQKNPTAFYLCASRYADYTEAFFGQGTRLTVV.

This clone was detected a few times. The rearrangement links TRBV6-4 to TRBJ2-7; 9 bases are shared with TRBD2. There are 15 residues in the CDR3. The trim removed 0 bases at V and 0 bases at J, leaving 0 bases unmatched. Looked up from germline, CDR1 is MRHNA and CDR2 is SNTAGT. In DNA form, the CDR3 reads TGTGCCAGCAGTGACTCACTAGCGGGCTCCTACGAGCAGTACTTC. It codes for CASSDSLAGSYEQYF.

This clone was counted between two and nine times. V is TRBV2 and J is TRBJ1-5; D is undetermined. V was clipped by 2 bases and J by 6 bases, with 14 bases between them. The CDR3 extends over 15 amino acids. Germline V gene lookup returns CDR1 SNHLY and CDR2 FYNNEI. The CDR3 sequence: CASSERGVIGQPQHF. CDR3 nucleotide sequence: TGTGCCAGCAGTGAACGTGGGGTTATAGGTCAGCCCCAGCATTTT.

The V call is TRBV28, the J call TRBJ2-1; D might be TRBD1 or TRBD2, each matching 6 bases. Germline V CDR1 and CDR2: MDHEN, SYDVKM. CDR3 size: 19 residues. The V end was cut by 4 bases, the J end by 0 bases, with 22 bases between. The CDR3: CASSYPRWGAESSYNEQFF. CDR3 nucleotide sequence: TGTGCCAGCAGTTATCCTAGGTGGGGGGCCGAGAGCTCCTACAATGAGCAGTTCTTC.

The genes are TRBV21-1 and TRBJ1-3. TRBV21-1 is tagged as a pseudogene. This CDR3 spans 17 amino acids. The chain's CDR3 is CASSKDREPSSGNTIYF. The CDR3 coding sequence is TGTGCCAGCAGCAAAGATCGGGAGCCGAGCTCTGGAAACACCATATATTTT.

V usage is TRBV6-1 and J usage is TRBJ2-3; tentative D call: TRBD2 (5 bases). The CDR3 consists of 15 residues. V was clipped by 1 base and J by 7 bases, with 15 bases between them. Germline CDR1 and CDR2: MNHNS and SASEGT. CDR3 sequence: CASSEGPTETNTQYF. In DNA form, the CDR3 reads TGTGCCAGCAGTGAAGGACCCACAGAGACTAATACGCAGTATTTT.

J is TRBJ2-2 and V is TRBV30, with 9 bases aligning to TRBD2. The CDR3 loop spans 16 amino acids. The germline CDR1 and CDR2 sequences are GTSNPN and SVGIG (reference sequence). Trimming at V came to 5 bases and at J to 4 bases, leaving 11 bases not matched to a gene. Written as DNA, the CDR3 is TGTGCCTGGGCACCCTGGCGGGAGGGCACCACCGGGGAGCTGTTTTTT. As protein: CAWAPWREGTTGELFF.

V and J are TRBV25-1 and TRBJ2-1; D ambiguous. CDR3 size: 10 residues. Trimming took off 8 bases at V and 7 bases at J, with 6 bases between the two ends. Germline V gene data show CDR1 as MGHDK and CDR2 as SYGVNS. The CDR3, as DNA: TGTGCCAGCGGGGTAAATGAGCAGTTCTTC. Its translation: CASGVNEQFF.

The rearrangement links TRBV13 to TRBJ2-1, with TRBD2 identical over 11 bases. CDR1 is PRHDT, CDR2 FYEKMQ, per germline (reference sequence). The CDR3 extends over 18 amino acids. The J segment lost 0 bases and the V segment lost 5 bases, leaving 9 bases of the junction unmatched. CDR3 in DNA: TGTGCCAGCAGCCCTCGACTAGCGGGGTACAGCTCCTACAATGAGCAGTTCTTC. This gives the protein CASSPRLAGYSSYNEQFF.

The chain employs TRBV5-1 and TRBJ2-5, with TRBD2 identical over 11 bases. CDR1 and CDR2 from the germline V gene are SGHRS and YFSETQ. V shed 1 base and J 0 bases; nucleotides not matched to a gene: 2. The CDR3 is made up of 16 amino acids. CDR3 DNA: TGCGCCAGCAGCTTGCTAGCGGGGGGCTACCAAGAGACCCAGTACTTC. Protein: CASSLLAGGYQETQYF.

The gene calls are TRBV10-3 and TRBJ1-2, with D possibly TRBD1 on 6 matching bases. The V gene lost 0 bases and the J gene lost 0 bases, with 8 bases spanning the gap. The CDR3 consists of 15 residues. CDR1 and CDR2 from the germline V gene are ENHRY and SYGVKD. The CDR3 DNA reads TGTGCCATCAGTGAGTCTGGACAGTCTAACTATGGCTACACCTTC. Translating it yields CAISESGQSNYGYTF.

CDR3 nucleotide sequence: TGTGCCAGCAGCCAAGATGAGCGGGGGGTGACGTATACGCAGTATTTT. Its protein product is CASSQDERGVTYTQYF. The chain links TRBV4-2 to TRBJ2-3, with 9 positions matching TRBD2. Germline V gene lookup returns CDR1 LGHNA and CDR2 YNFKEQ. This CDR3 is 16 amino acids long. V lost 0 bases, J lost 7 bases, and 8 bases stayed unmatched.

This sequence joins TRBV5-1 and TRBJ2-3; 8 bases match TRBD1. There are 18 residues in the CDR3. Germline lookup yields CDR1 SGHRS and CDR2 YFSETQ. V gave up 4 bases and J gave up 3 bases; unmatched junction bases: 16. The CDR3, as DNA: TGCGCCAGCAGCCGAATTTTTAACAGGGGGATGCCAACAGATACGCAGTATTTT. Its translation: CASSRIFNRGMPTDTQYF.

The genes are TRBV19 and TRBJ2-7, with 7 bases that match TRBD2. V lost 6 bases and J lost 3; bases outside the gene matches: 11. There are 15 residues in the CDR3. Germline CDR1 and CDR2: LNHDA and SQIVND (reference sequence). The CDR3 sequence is CASSISSGQHYEQYF. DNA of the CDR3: TGTGCCAGTAGCATTTCTAGCGGACAACACTACGAGCAGTACTTC. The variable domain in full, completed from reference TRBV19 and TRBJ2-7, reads DGGITQSPKYLFRKEGQNVTLSCEQNLNHDAMYWYRQDPGQGLRLIYYSQIVNDFQKGDIAEGYSVSREKKESFPLTVTSAQKNPTAFYLCASSISSGQHYEQYFGPGTRLTVT.